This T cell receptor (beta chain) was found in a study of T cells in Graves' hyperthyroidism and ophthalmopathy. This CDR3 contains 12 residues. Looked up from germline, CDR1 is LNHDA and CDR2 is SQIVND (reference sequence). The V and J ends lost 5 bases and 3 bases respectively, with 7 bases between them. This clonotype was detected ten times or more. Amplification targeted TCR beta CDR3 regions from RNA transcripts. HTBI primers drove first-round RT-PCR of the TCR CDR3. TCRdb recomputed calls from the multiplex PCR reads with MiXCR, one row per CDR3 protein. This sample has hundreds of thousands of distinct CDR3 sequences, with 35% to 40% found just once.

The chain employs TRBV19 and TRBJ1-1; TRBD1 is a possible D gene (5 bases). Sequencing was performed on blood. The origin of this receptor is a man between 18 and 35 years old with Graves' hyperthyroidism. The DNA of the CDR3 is TGTGCCAGTAGTGGCAGGGACACTGAAGCTTTCTTT. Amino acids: CASSGRDTEAFF. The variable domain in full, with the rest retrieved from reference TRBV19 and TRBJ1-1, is DGGITQSPKYLFRKEGQNVTLSCEQNLNHDAMYWYRQDPGQGLRLIYYSQIVNDFQKGDIAEGYSVSREKKESFPLTVTSAQKNPTAFYLCASSGRDTEAFFGQGTRLTVV.